One and the same sample provided the 8 T cell receptor beta chains below, sequenced in a study of spatial heterogeneity in lung cancer. Time point of the sample: sample taken at primary tumor resection. TCRdb ran MiXCR on the 5' RACE reads and lists one entry per CDR3 protein. The profile covers roughly 48,000 distinct CDR3 sequences, with approximately 5.3% appearing a single time and 11% taken by the ten largest. Specimen: PBMCs, collected at surgery. The receptors derive from a male donor with early-stage non-small cell lung cancer.

This clonotype was counted at least ten times. CDR3 nucleotide sequence: TGTGCCAGCAGCCCGAGGGGAGATACGCAGTATTTT. Amino acid sequence: CASSPRGDTQYF. The chain carries TRBV5-4 and TRBJ2-3; D might be TRBD1 or TRBD2, each matching 5 bases. Looked up from germline, CDR1 is SGHNT and CDR2 is YYREEE (reference sequence). This CDR3 comprises 12 residues. The ends were cut back, 4 bases at V and 5 bases at J, with 8 bases in the middle.

This clonotype was detected a few times. The rearrangement links TRBV6-2 or TRBV6-3 to TRBJ1-5; 8 bases match TRBD1. Trimming removed 5 bases from V and 3 bases from J; junction bases left unmatched: 6. CDR1 and CDR2 from the germline V gene are MNHEY and SVGEGT. The CDR3 length is 15 residues. The CDR3, as DNA: TGTGCCAGCAGTCTTGGACAGGGTCTCAATCAGCCCCAGCATTTT. Translated: CASSLGQGLNQPQHF.

V gene TRBV4-1 combines with J gene TRBJ2-7, with D possibly TRBD2 on 5 matching bases. The CDR3 length is 17 residues. The V end lost 1 base, the J end lost 1 base, and 17 bases lay between the germline ends. CDR1 and CDR2 from the germline V gene are MGHRA and YSYEKL. CDR3 protein: CASSQVPRSGQSYEQYF. The CDR3 DNA reads TGCGCCAGCAGCCAAGTCCCGAGGAGCGGCCAGTCCTACGAGCAGTACTTC.

This clonotype was detected ten times or more. V usage is TRBV2 and J usage is TRBJ2-1, with 9 bases that match TRBD1. The V gene's germline CDR1 is SNHLY and CDR2 FYNNEI. V was clipped by 5 bases and J by 6 bases; unmatched bases: 8. The length of the CDR3 is 15 residues. CDR3 nucleotides: TGTGCCAGCAGTCTAACACAGGGGGCCTTCAATGAGCAGTTCTTC. Translated, it gives CASSLTQGAFNEQFF.

This clonotype showed up just once. This chain links TRBV10-3 with TRBJ2-1; 13 positions match TRBD2. Per the germline V gene, CDR1 is ENHRY and CDR2 is SYGVKD. There are 20 residues in the CDR3. J lost 0 bases, V lost 7 bases, and 15 bases had no gene match. The CDR3 loop is CAITSDPGLAGPGSYNEQFF. DNA for the CDR3: TGTGCCATCACCTCAGACCCGGGACTAGCGGGACCCGGCTCCTACAATGAGCAGTTCTTC.

This clonotype has ten or more counts. The chain has TRBV28 and TRBJ1-2; 9 bases match TRBD1. Germline V lookup: CDR1 MDHEN, CDR2 SYDVKM. Trimming removed 7 bases from V and 6 bases from J; junction bases left unmatched: 12. This CDR3 is built from 15 residues. In DNA, the CDR3 is TGTGCCAGCATCCCCCTAGGACAGGGGTCGGATGGCTACACCTTC. Protein sequence: CASIPLGQGSDGYTF.

The sample holds many counts of this clonotype. CDR3 in DNA: TGTGCCAGCAGCCCCCGGGGGGGAACCGACGAGCAGTACTTC. Its translation is CASSPRGGTDEQYF. V gene TRBV7-9 combines with J gene TRBJ2-7; 8 bases agree with TRBD2. This CDR3 contains 14 residues. Germline V lookup: CDR1 SEHNR, CDR2 FQNEAQ (reference sequence). V shed 5 bases and J 5 bases; nucleotides not matched to a gene: 8. Looking up the rest from reference TRBV7-9 and TRBJ2-7 gives the full variable domain: DTGVSQNPRHKITKRGQNVTFRCDPISEHNRLYWYRQTLGQGPEFLTYFQNEAQLEKSRLLSDRFSAERPKGSFSTLEIQRTEQGDSAMYLCASSPRGGTDEQYFGPGTRLTVT.

This clonotype was picked up many times. The gene calls are TRBV9 and TRBJ1-6; weak D call: TRBD1 (6 bases). The V end was cut by 3 bases, the J end by 6 bases, with 13 bases between. Germline V lookup: CDR1 SGDLS, CDR2 YYNGEE. The CDR3 consists of 15 residues. CDR3 residues: CASSAGGQPNSPLHF. The CDR3 DNA is TGTGCCAGCAGCGCGGGAGGACAGCCTAATTCACCCCTCCACTTT.